These 28 T cell receptor beta chains were sequenced from one sample in a study of blood T cell repertoires in COVID-19. Assay used: immunoSEQ multiplex PCR; TCRdb lists only in-frame clones, some missing. This table has some 31,000 clones, 93% appearing once. Sequencing was done on a sample of peripheral blood. Receptors originate from a human donor in a cohort sampled during active COVID-19.

The rearrangement uses TRBV7-7 and TRBJ2-3; possible D gene TRBD2, 5 bases. CDR3 size: 14 residues. Germline CDR1 is SSHAT and CDR2 is FNYEAQ (reference sequence). Trimming removed 5 bases from V and 6 bases from J, with 15 bases in between. This chain's CDR3 is CASSPELLADTQYF. The CDR3 coding sequence is TGTGCCAGCAGCCCCGAACTCCTAGCCGATACGCAGTATTTT.

The sample holds one count of this clone. This chain connects TRBV27 to TRBJ2-4; 9 positions match TRBD1. In germline, CDR1 is MNHEY, CDR2 SMNVEV (reference sequence). The CDR3 extends over 15 amino acids. V dropped 5 bases and J dropped 8; count of bases not matched to a gene: 10. The CDR3 is CASSHRDRGEDIQYF. The DNA of the CDR3 is TGTGCCAGCAGTCACCGCGACAGGGGGGAGGACATTCAGTACTTC.

The chain joins TRBV4-1 to TRBJ2-3; 9 bases match TRBD2. The ends lost 6 bases at V and 5 bases at J; junction bases unmatched: 12. The CDR3 is 16 residues long. The germline V gene has CDR1 MGHRA and CDR2 YSYEKL. The chain's CDR3 is CASRPRQREEIDTQYF. CDR3 sequence (DNA): TGCGCCAGCAGACCCCGCCAGCGGGAGGAGATAGATACGCAGTATTTT.

The chain is built from TRBV4-1 and TRBJ2-3; TRBD2 might be the D (5 bases). Deletions cut 0 bases from V and 2 bases from J, with 18 bases between. From germline, CDR1 is MGHRA and CDR2 YSYEKL. CDR3 length: 18 amino acids. CDR3 DNA: TGCGCCAGCAGCCAAGATCCAGCTAGCCAGAGTTTCACAGATACGCAGTATTTT. Translation gives CASSQDPASQSFTDTQYF.

V and J are TRBV6-5 and TRBJ1-6; possibly TRBD1 for D (5 bases). Germline-derived CDR1 and CDR2 are MNHEY and SVGAGI. V was pared by 2 bases and J by 7 bases, with 12 bases between. The CDR3 extends over 15 amino acids. The CDR3 loop reads CASSYSYRLNSPLHF. In DNA, the CDR3 is TGTGCCAGCAGTTACAGTTACAGGCTAAATTCACCCCTCCACTTT.

The chain employs TRBV9 and TRBJ2-5; tentative D call: TRBD1 (7 bases). V lost 3 bases and J 2 bases, leaving 20 bases between the germline ends. Looked up from germline, CDR1 is SGDLS and CDR2 is YYNGEE. The CDR3 spans 17 residues. Written as DNA, the CDR3 is TGTGCCAGCAGCGGGAGGTGGGAACAGGGGAGGCAAGAGACCCAGTACTTC. Its translation: CASSGRWEQGRQETQYF.

A single count supports this clone. The chain carries TRBV5-4 and TRBJ2-7, with D possibly being TRBD2 (5 bases). Trimming cost V 0 bases and J 1 base, with 5 bases left between them. CDR1 is SGHNT, CDR2 YYREEE, per germline (reference sequence). The CDR3 runs to 13 residues. This CDR3 reads CASSLGESYEQYF. As DNA, the CDR3 is TGTGCCAGCAGCTTGGGGGAGTCCTACGAGCAGTACTTC. Full variable domain (outside the CDR3, taken from reference TRBV5-4 and TRBJ2-7): ETGVTQSPTHLIKTRGQQVTLRCSSQSGHNTVSWYQQALGQGPQFIFQYYREEENGRGNFPPRFSGLQFPNYSSELNVNALELDDSALYLCASSLGESYEQYFGPGTRLTVT.

The chain joins TRBV4-2 to TRBJ1-2, with 8 positions matching TRBD1. CDR3 length: 14 residues. CDR1 and CDR2 from the germline V gene are LGHNA and YNFKEQ. With V trimmed by 4 bases and J by 3 bases, 4 bases remained unmatched. The CDR3 bases are TGTGCCAGCAGCCGTCGACAGGGGCACTATGGCTACACCTTC. Translation gives CASSRRQGHYGYTF.

J is TRBJ1-3 and V is TRBV28; D is perhaps TRBD1 (5 bases). The CDR3 has 16 amino acids. The V and J ends lost 3 bases and 0 bases respectively, with 12 bases between them. Germline loops: CDR1 MDHEN, CDR2 SYDVKM. This CDR3 is CASSLITGPSGNTIYF. The CDR3 nucleotides read TGTGCCAGCAGTTTGATCACAGGCCCCTCTGGAAACACCATATATTTT.

CDR3 in amino acids: CSARLSSVNEQFF. CDR3 coding DNA: TGCAGCGCAAGACTTTCGAGTGTCAATGAGCAGTTCTTC. The chain recombines TRBV29-1 with TRBJ2-1; D ambiguous. CDR1 and CDR2 from the germline V gene are SQVTM and ANQGSEA. This CDR3 is built from 13 residues. V dropped 7 bases and J dropped 6 bases, with 16 bases sitting between them.

This chain connects TRBV2 to TRBJ1-3; the match to TRBD1 covers 8 bases. Trimming removed 6 bases from V and 2 bases from J; junction bases left unmatched: 6. CDR1 is SNHLY and CDR2 is FYNNEI in the germline V gene. This CDR3 spans 15 amino acids. The CDR3, as DNA: TGTGCCAGCAGAAACAGGACAGGGCCTGGAAACACCATATATTTT. This sequence encodes CASRNRTGPGNTIYF.

The chain employs TRBV5-8 and TRBJ2-3, with 9 bases fitting TRBD1. Germline V gene data show CDR1 as SGHTS and CDR2 as YDEGEE. V dropped 1 base and J dropped 5; count of bases not matched to a gene: 5. This CDR3 spans 15 amino acids. The CDR3 is CASSLTGGAVDTQYF. CDR3 in DNA: TGTGCCAGCAGCTTGACAGGGGGCGCGGTAGATACGCAGTATTTT.

CDR3 region: CASRDATGLYGYTF. The CDR3 DNA reads TGTGCCAGCAGGGACGCAACAGGTCTATATGGCTACACCTTC. J is TRBJ1-2 and V is TRBV27; a possible D gene is TRBD1 (5 bases). CDR3 length: 14 residues. V lost 6 bases, J lost 5 bases, and 16 bases lay in between. Germline V lookup: CDR1 MNHEY, CDR2 SMNVEV (reference sequence).

The chain employs TRBV5-1 and TRBJ1-2; TRBD1 might be the D (6 bases). The CDR3 extends over 15 amino acids. Between the trimmed V and J ends, which lost 4 bases and 4 bases, there was a span of 17 bases. CDR1 SGHRS and CDR2 YFSETQ come from the germline V gene. The CDR3: CASSPRQEVGYGYTF. CDR3 DNA sequence: TGCGCCAGCAGCCCAAGACAGGAGGTCGGCTATGGCTACACCTTC.

This chain connects TRBV18 to TRBJ2-7; 8 nucleotides line up with TRBD2. The CDR3 length is 17 residues. Germline CDR1 KGHSH, CDR2 LQKENI. V lost 3 bases, J lost 6 bases, and 16 bases stayed unmatched. CDR3 coding DNA: TGTGCCAGCTCACCCAACAGTATAGCGGGAAACTTGGGCGAGCAGTACTTC. Translating gives CASSPNSIAGNLGEQYF.

The V call is TRBV30, the J call TRBJ2-2; tentative D call: TRBD1 (5 bases). The CDR3 has 13 residues. The V gene's germline CDR1 is GTSNPN and CDR2 SVGIG (reference sequence). Trimming removed 7 bases at V and 4 bases at J, with 13 bases between. CDR3 in DNA: TGTGCCTCACGACTGACAGTCACCGGGGAGCTGTTTTTT. Its protein is CASRLTVTGELFF.

The CDR3 is CASRREMNTEAFF. CDR3 bases: TGTGCCAGCAGACGAGAAATGAACACTGAAGCTTTCTTT. The gene calls are TRBV11-2 and TRBJ1-1, with unresolved D. With 6 bases removed from V and 0 bases from J, the gap between germline ends came to 8 bases. From germline, CDR1 is SGHAT and CDR2 FQNNGV. The CDR3 contains 13 residues. Combining the CDR3 with reference TRBV11-2 and TRBJ1-1 gives the whole variable domain EAGVAQSPRYKIIEKRQSVAFWCNPISGHATLYWYQQILGQGPKLLIQFQNNGVVDDSQLPKDRFSAERLKGVDSTLKIQPAKLEDSAVYLCASRREMNTEAFFGQGTRLTVV.

This chain connects TRBV6-6 to TRBJ1-5, with 7 bases that match TRBD1. V trimming: 9 bases; J trimming: 4 bases; junction bases outside the gene matches: 9. The CDR3 is 14 amino acids. CDR1 is MNHNY and CDR2 is SVGAGI in the germline V gene (reference sequence). The CDR3 DNA follows: TGTGCCAGTCAAGACAGGGTGCCAAATCAGCCCCAGCATTTT. It encodes CASQDRVPNQPQHF.

This chain joins TRBV6-1 and TRBJ2-1; perhaps TRBD1 as D (5 bases). The CDR3 extends over 15 amino acids. CDR1 is MNHNS and CDR2 is SASEGT in the germline V gene. V dropped 0 bases and J dropped 7 bases, with 13 bases sitting between them. The CDR3 region has the DNA TGTGCCAGCAGTGAAGCTCAGGGCATACTAAATGAGCAGTTCTTC. Translating gives CASSEAQGILNEQFF.

The V gene is TRBV9, the J gene TRBJ2-7; 7 bases map to TRBD1. Germline values: CDR1 SGDLS, CDR2 YYNGEE. The CDR3 is 15 residues long. After removal of 3 bases from V and 2 bases from J, the junction contained 8 bases not matched to a gene. The CDR3 protein is CASSGPQGLPYEQYF. CDR3 bases: TGTGCCAGCAGCGGTCCACAGGGGTTGCCCTACGAGCAGTACTTC.

This clone came up once. The V call is TRBV5-5, the J call TRBJ2-7; perhaps TRBD1 as D (6 bases). The V gene lost 3 bases and the J gene lost 5 bases, with 21 bases spanning the gap. The V gene's germline CDR1 is SGHKS and CDR2 YYEKEE (reference sequence). The CDR3 totals 16 residues. CDR3 in amino acids: CASSSRDSLGADEQYF. The CDR3 DNA is TGTGCCAGCAGCTCGAGAGATAGCTTGGGGGCCGACGAGCAGTACTTC.

This chain joins TRBV6-5 and TRBJ2-5; 10 bases match TRBD1. The germline CDR1 and CDR2 sequences are MNHEY and SVGAGI. The CDR3 totals 14 residues. V gave up 7 bases and J gave up 5 bases; unmatched junction bases: 7. The CDR3 loop reads CASIRQGAGETQYF. The CDR3, as DNA: TGTGCCAGCATTCGACAGGGGGCGGGGGAGACCCAGTACTTC.

A word on this clone: Other DNA sequences in the same sample also yield this CDR3. This chain joins TRBV19 and TRBJ2-5, with a weak D call TRBD2 (5 bases). CDR3 size: 13 residues. Germline CDR1 is LNHDA and CDR2 is SQIVND (reference sequence). V lost 5 bases and J 3 bases, leaving 10 bases between the germline ends. CDR3 protein: CASSVLREETQYF. The CDR3 DNA follows: TGTGCCAGTAGTGTCCTGCGGGAAGAGACCCAGTACTTC. Full variable domain (outside the CDR3, taken from reference TRBV19 and TRBJ2-5): DGGITQSPKYLFRKEGQNVTLSCEQNLNHDAMYWYRQDPGQGLRLIYYSQIVNDFQKGDIAEGYSVSREKKESFPLTVTSAQKNPTAFYLCASSVLREETQYFGPGTRLLVL.

The chain has TRBV27 and TRBJ1-6; 7 bases agree with TRBD1. Germline V gene sequence: CDR1 MNHEY, CDR2 SMNVEV (reference sequence). V shed 2 bases and J 10 bases; nucleotides not matched to a gene: 5. The CDR3 totals 14 residues. Here the CDR3 DNA reads TGTGCCAGCAGTTTAGGAGGGGGCGCCTCACCCCTCCACTTT. Its protein product is CASSLGGGASPLHF.

The genes are TRBV29-1 and TRBJ2-2, with D possibly being TRBD1 (5 bases). Germline-derived CDR1 and CDR2 are SQVTM and ANQGSEA. There are 15 residues in the CDR3. V lost 3 bases and J lost 6, with 17 bases in between. This CDR3 reads CSVEGADIVSGELFF. CDR3 DNA: TGCAGCGTTGAGGGTGCGGACATAGTGTCCGGGGAGCTGTTTTTT.

This sequence joins TRBV5-1 and TRBJ1-2; D not certain. The germline gives CDR1 SGHRS, CDR2 YFSETQ. The V gene lost 4 bases and the J gene lost 2 bases, with 12 bases spanning the gap. This CDR3 region has 14 residues. CDR3 amino acids: CASSLDGLNYGYTF. The DNA for the CDR3 is TGCGCCAGCAGCCTAGACGGATTAAACTATGGCTACACCTTC.

J is TRBJ1-1 and V is TRBV19; D is ambiguous. Deletions cut 6 bases from V and 2 bases from J, with 13 bases between. The CDR3 length is 14 residues. Germline CDR1 and CDR2: LNHDA and SQIVND (reference sequence). The CDR3 spells CASSVAPVNTEAFF. In DNA form, the CDR3 reads TGTGCCAGTAGCGTGGCCCCAGTAAACACTGAAGCTTTCTTT.

The chain is built from TRBV18 and TRBJ1-1; possibly TRBD1 for D (6 bases). Looked up from germline, CDR1 is KGHSH and CDR2 is LQKENI. V lost 4 bases and J lost 1, with 28 bases in between. This CDR3 contains 20 residues. CDR3 nucleotide sequence: TGTGCCAGCTCACGTTATAGTTCACACCAGAGACAGGAGTCGAACACTGAAGCTTTCTTT. Its translation: CASSRYSSHQRQESNTEAFF.